Listed below are T cell receptor beta chains from one sample, sequenced in a study of T-cell reconstitution after alpha-beta-depleted transplantation in children. TCRdb re-called the PCR reads with MiXCR, one entry per CDR3 protein. The sample records approximately 390,000 distinct CDR3 sequences, about a tenth being singletons. This material consisted of PBMCs from the stem cell graft donor, taken from the stem cell graft. All receptors derive from a human donor who donated a stem cell graft to a child with acute myeloid leukemia. Each CDR3 is given with its conserved first and last residue. D genes are given only for firm matches. Only part of the rows carry a size: once, few, many, or a class if the clone is expanded.

V: TRBV7-2; D: TRBD1; J: TRBJ1-2; size: .; DNA: TGTGCCAGCAGCTTGGGAGGGACAGGGCCTCGGGGCTACACCTTC; CDR3: CASSLGGTGPRGYTF
V: TRBV20-1; D: .; J: TRBJ2-5; size: few; DNA: TGCAGTGCCAGGCAGATGTACCAAGAGACCCAGTACTTC; CDR3: CSARQMYQETQYF
V: TRBV6-2/TRBV6-3; D: TRBD1; J: TRBJ2-7; size: few; DNA: TGTGCCAGCAGTTACGGGACAGGGAGGAACGAGCAGTACTTC; CDR3: CASSYGTGRNEQYF
V: TRBV4-1; D: TRBD2; J: TRBJ2-3; size: few; DNA: TGCGCCAGCAGCCAAGACGGAGCGGGGGGTTACAAAGATACGCAGTATTTT; CDR3: CASSQDGAGGYKDTQYF
V: TRBV5-1; D: TRBD1; J: TRBJ1-2; size: many; DNA: TGCGCCAGCAGCCCGGGACAGTCCTATGGCTACACCTTC; CDR3: CASSPGQSYGYTF
V: TRBV4-2; D: TRBD1; J: TRBJ2-5; size: many; DNA: TGTGCCAGCAGCCGGACCCCAGGGGACAGGGTGGAGACCCAGTACTTC; CDR3: CASSRTPGDRVETQYF
V: TRBV29-1; D: TRBD1; J: TRBJ1-1; size: many; DNA: TGCAGCGGCCTACAGGGGTGGACTGAAGCTTTCTTT; CDR3: CSGLQGWTEAFF
V: TRBV5-1; D: .; J: TRBJ2-1; size: few; DNA: TGCGCCAGCAGCTCACCTACAGGGCGGTATGTTGTGGATAGGCAGTTCTTC; CDR3: CASSSPTGRYVVDRQFF
V: TRBV12-3/TRBV12-4; D: .; J: TRBJ2-5; size: .; DNA: TGTGCCAGCAGTTATATCGGAGGTTCCCAAGAGACCCAGTACTTC; CDR3: CASSYIGGSQETQYF
V: TRBV4-1; D: TRBD2; J: TRBJ2-6; size: .; DNA: TGCGCCAGCAGCCCCCGGGGGGTCTCTGGGGCCAACGTCCTGACTTTC; CDR3: CASSPRGVSGANVLTF
V: TRBV27; D: .; J: TRBJ2-1; size: few; DNA: TGTGCCAGCAGTCCAGGTGCGCCATCCTACAATGAGCAGTTCTTC; CDR3: CASSPGAPSYNEQFF
V: TRBV12-3/TRBV12-4; D: .; J: TRBJ2-7; size: .; DNA: TGTGCCAGCAGTTTACGGCAAACCTACGAGCAGTACTTC; CDR3: CASSLRQTYEQYF
V: TRBV29-1; D: .; J: TRBJ1-1; size: few; DNA: TGCAGCGGTGAAGGGAGGGGGGAAAAAAACCTTGCTGGGAACACTGAAGCTTTCTTT; CDR3: CSGEGRGEKNLAGNTEAFF
V: TRBV4-1; D: TRBD1; J: TRBJ2-2; size: many; DNA: TGCGCCAGCAGCTTTGACCGGGACAGGCTATACACCGGGGAGCTGTTTTTT; CDR3: CASSFDRDRLYTGELFF
V: TRBV3-1; D: .; J: TRBJ2-3; size: .; DNA: TGTACCAGCTGTCCAGCCCTAAGGGAGCGGACGAACACAGATACGCAGTATTTT; CDR3: CTSCPALRERTNTDTQYF
V: TRBV9; D: .; J: TRBJ2-1; size: many; DNA: TGTGCCAGCAGCCCCCCCGGGACGGCATACAATGAGCAGTTCTTC; CDR3: CASSPPGTAYNEQFF
V: TRBV10-3; D: .; J: TRBJ2-1; size: few; DNA: TGTGCCATCAAAGCGGTAGGTGTCAATGAGCAGTTCTTC; CDR3: CAIKAVGVNEQFF
V: TRBV7-6; D: .; J: TRBJ2-1; size: .; DNA: TGTGCCAGCAGCTGGAAGGTTGGCAATGAGCAGTTCTTC; CDR3: CASSWKVGNEQFF
V: TRBV6-2/TRBV6-3; D: TRBD2; J: TRBJ2-1; size: .; DNA: TGTGCCAGCAGTTACAGAATAGCGGGAGTCAATGAGCAGTTCTTC; CDR3: CASSYRIAGVNEQFF
V: TRBV20-1; D: TRBD2; J: TRBJ2-1; size: .; DNA: TGCAGTGCTAGAGATTGGGGCGGGGGACTAGTAAACAATGAGCAGTTCTTC; CDR3: CSARDWGGGLVNNEQFF
V: TRBV20-1; D: .; J: TRBJ2-1; size: many; DNA: TGCAGTGCTAGGCGCAGAAGCGGGTCTACCTACAATGAGCAGTTCTTC; CDR3: CSARRRSGSTYNEQFF
V: TRBV28; D: TRBD1; J: TRBJ1-2; size: .; DNA: TGTGCCAGCAGCGCACCGACAGGGGGATACTATGGCTACACCTTC; CDR3: CASSAPTGGYYGYTF
V: TRBV25-1; D: .; J: TRBJ2-4; size: .; DNA: TGTGCCAGCAGTGCTAAAGGCCTGGACATTCAGTACTTC; CDR3: CASSAKGLDIQYF
V: TRBV7-9; D: .; J: TRBJ2-3; size: few; DNA: TGTGCCAGCAGATCCTCATCTAGCACAGATACGCAGTATTTT; CDR3: CASRSSSSTDTQYF
V: TRBV6-5; D: .; J: TRBJ1-5; size: few; DNA: TGTGCCAGCAGTTACCCCGGGGGGGACCAGCCCCAGCATTTT; CDR3: CASSYPGGDQPQHF
V: TRBV20-1; D: .; J: TRBJ2-2; size: few; DNA: TGCAGTGCTAGATTGTCCGGGGACACCGGGGAGCTGTTTTTT; CDR3: CSARLSGDTGELFF
V: TRBV6-1; D: .; J: TRBJ1-2; size: .; DNA: TGTGCCAGCACCTACCTACCGGGACAAGTCTATGGCTACACCTTC; CDR3: CASTYLPGQVYGYTF
V: TRBV3-1; D: TRBD2; J: TRBJ2-1; size: few; DNA: TGTGCCAGCAGCCAGTATACTAGCGGGAGTTACCCCGGTGAGCAGTTCTTC; CDR3: CASSQYTSGSYPGEQFF
V: TRBV6-1; D: TRBD1; J: TRBJ1-2; size: .; DNA: TGTGCCAGCAGTATGGGACAGGGGACCTATGGCTACACCTTC; CDR3: CASSMGQGTYGYTF
V: TRBV5-1; D: .; J: TRBJ2-1; size: few; DNA: TGCGCCAGCACTCGGCCTTCTCACAATGAGCAGTTCTTC; CDR3: CASTRPSHNEQFF
V: TRBV2; D: .; J: TRBJ1-1; size: few; DNA: TGTGCCAGCAGTTTCAGATTCCCCTACACTGAAGCTTTCTTT; CDR3: CASSFRFPYTEAFF
V: TRBV4-1; D: .; J: TRBJ2-7; size: few; DNA: TGCGCCAGCAGCCAAGACCCGGGACACTCCTACGAGCAGTACTTC; CDR3: CASSQDPGHSYEQYF
V: TRBV12-3/TRBV12-4; D: .; J: TRBJ2-2; size: few; DNA: TGTGCCAGCAGTCCTCCGGCGGGGAACACCGGGGAGCTGTTTTTT; CDR3: CASSPPAGNTGELFF
V: TRBV20-1; D: TRBD2; J: TRBJ2-2; size: few; DNA: TGCAGTGCTTTCAAAGCGGGGGGGCCCGGGGAGCTGTTTTTT; CDR3: CSAFKAGGPGELFF
V: TRBV7-2; D: TRBD1; J: TRBJ1-5; size: few; DNA: TGTGCCAGCAGCTTCGTGACAGGGGTCAATCAGCCCCAGCATTTT; CDR3: CASSFVTGVNQPQHF
V: TRBV10-3; D: .; J: TRBJ1-3; size: .; DNA: TGTGCCATCAGTTTATCCTCTGGAAACACCATATATTTT; CDR3: CAISLSSGNTIYF
V: TRBV7-2; D: .; J: TRBJ2-2; size: .; DNA: TGTGCCAGCAGCATCAGGGTCCGGGAGCTGTTTTTT; CDR3: CASSIRVRELFF
V: TRBV9; D: .; J: TRBJ2-7; size: .; DNA: TGTGCCAGCAGCGTAGGGGGGTTGGCCTCCTACGAGCAGTACTTC; CDR3: CASSVGGLASYEQYF
V: TRBV12-5; D: .; J: TRBJ1-5; size: .; DNA: TGTGCTAGTGGTTTAGCGGTACTTAGCAATCAGCCCCAGCATTTT; CDR3: CASGLAVLSNQPQHF
V: TRBV12-3/TRBV12-4; D: .; J: TRBJ2-5; size: .; DNA: TGTGCCAGCAGGGGGGGTACAGGGTCCGAGGAGACCCAGTACTTC; CDR3: CASRGGTGSEETQYF
V: TRBV3-1; D: TRBD2; J: TRBJ2-3; size: few; DNA: TGTGCCAGCAGCCGGTCGGGACTAGCGGGAGGGTACACAGATACGCAGTATTTT; CDR3: CASSRSGLAGGYTDTQYF
V: TRBV10-3; D: .; J: TRBJ2-5; size: few; DNA: TGTGCCATCAGAGGGTCGGAGACCCAGTACTTC; CDR3: CAIRGSETQYF
V: TRBV19; D: .; J: TRBJ1-1; size: .; DNA: TGTGCCAGTAGTATTGGACTGATGAACACTGAAGCTTTCTTT; CDR3: CASSIGLMNTEAFF
V: TRBV11-2; D: TRBD1; J: TRBJ2-1; size: few; DNA: TGTGCCAGCAGCCGTGGGGACAGGGGGCTCGATGAGCAGTTCTTC; CDR3: CASSRGDRGLDEQFF
V: TRBV2; D: .; J: TRBJ2-2; size: few; DNA: TGTGCCGGCGCGACGGCGGGTCCCGGTGGGGAGCTGTTTTTT; CDR3: CAGATAGPGGELFF
V: TRBV7-2; D: .; J: TRBJ1-3; size: .; DNA: TGTGCCAGCAGCTTAGGACAGATAATCGGAAACACCATATATTTT; CDR3: CASSLGQIIGNTIYF
V: TRBV12-3/TRBV12-4; D: .; J: TRBJ1-3; size: .; DNA: TGTGCCAGCAGTTTCTCCGGGTTAGGAAACACCATATATTTT; CDR3: CASSFSGLGNTIYF
V: TRBV29-1; D: .; J: TRBJ1-1; size: few; DNA: TGCAGCGTTGGGAGACAGATGAACACTGAAGCTTTCTTT; CDR3: CSVGRQMNTEAFF
V: TRBV12-3/TRBV12-4; D: .; J: TRBJ1-1; size: .; DNA: TGTGCCAGCTCTTTCAGGGCCATGAACACTGAAGCTTTCTTT; CDR3: CASSFRAMNTEAFF
V: TRBV2; D: .; J: TRBJ2-7; size: many; DNA: TGTGCCAGCAGTGGCCAAACAGGTTACGAGCAGTACTTC; CDR3: CASSGQTGYEQYF
V: TRBV20-1; D: .; J: TRBJ2-2; size: few; DNA: TGCAGTGCTAGAGATAATGAGGCAGGGGATCACGGGGAGCTGTTTTTT; CDR3: CSARDNEAGDHGELFF
V: TRBV20-1; D: TRBD2; J: TRBJ2-2; size: few; DNA: TGCAGTGCTAGCCCGGGACTAGCGGGAGGGCCGTTCAGCACCGGGGAGCTGTTTTTT; CDR3: CSASPGLAGGPFSTGELFF
V: TRBV7-8; D: .; J: TRBJ2-7; size: few; DNA: TGTGCCAGCAGCTTAGATGGGTTCGAGCAGTACTTC; CDR3: CASSLDGFEQYF
V: TRBV5-1; D: .; J: TRBJ1-3; size: few; DNA: TGCGCCAGCAGCTCGGACCTAGGGGCGGCTGGAAACACCATATATTTT; CDR3: CASSSDLGAAGNTIYF
V: TRBV6-5; D: .; J: TRBJ2-3; size: many; DNA: TGTGCCAGCAGTCCAACAGGGCACACAGATACGCAGTATTTT; CDR3: CASSPTGHTDTQYF
V: TRBV6-5; D: .; J: TRBJ2-1; size: few; DNA: TGTGCCAGCAGTTACGAGGGGGGCAATGAGCAGTTCTTC; CDR3: CASSYEGGNEQFF
V: TRBV5-5; D: TRBD1; J: TRBJ1-2; size: many; DNA: TGTGCCAGCAGCCTTAGGACAGGGATGGAGTACGGCTACACCTTC; CDR3: CASSLRTGMEYGYTF
V: TRBV4-3; D: TRBD2; J: TRBJ2-1; size: few; DNA: TGCGCCAGCAGCCAAGATATGACTAGCGGGAGGGCAGGTGAGCAGTTCTTC; CDR3: CASSQDMTSGRAGEQFF
V: TRBV7-3; D: .; J: TRBJ2-6; size: few; DNA: TGTGCCAGCAGCTTGGGATACAGGGAGAGCTCTGGGGCCAACGTCCTGACTTTC; CDR3: CASSLGYRESSGANVLTF
V: TRBV20-1; D: .; J: TRBJ2-3; size: many; DNA: TGCAGTGCTAGGGGGTGGGGCACAGATACGCAGTATTTT; CDR3: CSARGWGTDTQYF